The subject of this entry is one TCR beta chain. Its cognate antigen is unknown. The junction departs from germline at one end; a sequencing error may be responsible. The sample originates from a study of T cell responses to AZD1222 COVID-19 vaccine. Study-wide results and limits: Only six or seven AZD1222 recipients tested seropositive at baseline.

Germline CDR1 MGHRA, CDR2 YSYEKL. The CDR3 has 16 amino acids. Sequencing used immunoSEQ multiplex PCR; TCRdb keeps in-frame clones, though not all of them. The sample yields tens of thousands of clones, approximately 80% seen once. V is TRBV4-1 and J is TRBJ2-1; no definite D call. This specimen consisted of peripheral blood, obtained on day 0 of MenACWY control vaccination. This TCR was recovered from an adult in good health. The CDR3 DNA is TGCGCCAGCAGCCAAGCCTTGACTCCTTCCTACCATGAGCAGTTCTTC. It is translated as CASSQALTPSYHEQFF.